This TCR beta chain was identified during a study of radiation and T cells in renal cell carcinoma. Time point here: blood 4 weeks post-SBRT, at nephrectomy. Treatment denoted: 15 Gy SBRT to primary tumor, nephrectomy 4 weeks later. Sequencing used immunoSEQ multiplex PCR; TCRdb keeps in-frame clones, though not all of them. This sample yields 60,000 to 75,000 clones, of which over 65% are seen a single time; about 6.4% belongs to the top ten. Trimming took 2 bases from V and 5 from J, leaving 13 bases between them. CDR1 MNHEY and CDR2 SVGAGI come from the germline V gene. The CDR3 consists of 14 residues.

The source was blood, collected from a patient whose treatment included radiotherapy and nephrectomy. The receptor comes from a man between 60 and 70 years old with renal cell carcinoma. This rearrangement joins TRBV6-5 to TRBJ2-7; tentatively, D is TRBD1 (6 bases). CDR3 amino acids: CASSYDPDSNEQYF. The CDR3 nucleotides read TGTGCCAGCAGTTACGATCCGGACAGCAACGAGCAGTACTTC.